The subject of this entry is one T cell receptor beta chain. Its target is not known. The primer mix had 60 Vbeta and 13 Jbeta primers. The assay was immunoSEQ multiplex PCR, and TCRdb's table has in-frame clones only and misses some. The table includes roughly 92,000 clones, 80% detected once. Trimming pared 5 bases from V and 1 base from J, leaving 12 bases between. Germline V gene data show CDR1 as LNHDA and CDR2 as SQIVND (reference sequence). CDR3 size: 15 residues. This record comes from a study of cytomegalovirus exposure and HLA in healthy donors. Turning to the study itself: One earlier analysis, a look at around 170 million T cells, found roughly 110 million unique TCR beta sequences.

Whole-study results and caveats: The HLA-A and HLA-B alleles of most subjects were reportedly predicted accurately from TCR beta sequences.

The receptor comes from a woman between 45 and 60 years old in good health and CMV-seropositive. The specimen sequenced was PBMCs. The V and J genes are TRBV19 and TRBJ1-5, with D tentatively TRBD1 (5 bases). The chain's CDR3 is CASSYGTRSNQPQHF. CDR3 in DNA: TGTGCCAGTAGTTATGGGACTCGGAGCAATCAGCCCCAGCATTTT.